The entry that follows covers one T cell receptor (beta chain) sequence. What it binds is unknown. These data originate in a study of T cell responses to AZD1222 COVID-19 vaccine. Notes on the study in general: Donor demographics were predominantly white British with a female majority; clonal diversity may be underestimated. Spike-specific TCR breadth and depth went up after people got two AZD1222 doses.

Produced via immunoSEQ multiplex PCR; TCRdb's table is partial and in-frame only. The sample contains under 170,000 clones, 80% to 95% of which appear only once. From germline, CDR1 is LNHNV and CDR2 YYDKDF (reference sequence). Trimming removed 1 base at V and 6 bases at J, with 10 bases between. The CDR3 totals 14 residues. The origin of this receptor is an adult who received the AZD1222 COVID-19 vaccine. Sequenced here: peripheral blood, sampled 28 days after the second AZD1222 dose. The chain has TRBV15 and TRBJ1-5, with D maybe TRBD1 (5 bases). CDR3 in amino acids: CATSRGGVAQPQHF. CDR3 nucleotides: TGTGCCACCAGCAGAGGGGGGGTCGCTCAGCCCCAGCATTTT. Together with reference TRBV15 and TRBJ1-5, the CDR3 gives the full variable domain: DAMVIQNPRYQVTQFGKPVTLSCSQTLNHNVMYWYQQKSSQAPKLLFHYYDKDFNNEADTPDNFQSRRPNTSFCFLDIRSPGLGDTAMYLCATSRGGVAQPQHFGDGTRLSIL.